The 6 T cell receptor beta chains listed next were all sequenced from one sample in a study of patients and donors after allogeneic stem cell transplantation. MiXCR, run by TCRdb on the RT-PCR reads, gives a single entry per CDR3 protein. The top ten clones hold around 6% of a sample with 920,000 or so distinct CDR3 sequences, under 20% of them seen once. What was sequenced was blood, either unsorted or a sorted T cell fraction (not recorded which). The origin of the receptors is a human donor who was either an allogeneic HSCT recipient or a stem cell or donor lymphocyte infusion donor (not recorded which). It is not recorded whose cells these are; they may come from a transplant donor.

This rearrangement joins TRBV18 to TRBJ1-2, with D maybe TRBD1 (5 bases). The germline gives CDR1 KGHSH, CDR2 LQKENI. Trimming stripped 6 bases from V and 2 bases from J, with 16 bases between. This CDR3 comprises 15 residues. The CDR3 coding sequence is TGTGCCAGCTCCCCCTCCCCAGGGCACAACTATGGCTACACCTTC. Its protein is CASSPSPGHNYGYTF.

This clonotype was counted a few times. The J gene is TRBJ2-7, the V gene TRBV20-1; no clear D gene. Between the trimmed V and J ends, which lost 1 base and 2 bases, there was a span of 9 bases. The CDR3 is 13 amino acids. Germline V gene lookup returns CDR1 DFQATT and CDR2 SNEGSKA (reference sequence). CDR3 amino acids: CSARGEGTYEQYF. CDR3 in DNA: TGCAGTGCTAGAGGAGAAGGAACCTACGAGCAGTACTTC.

This clonotype was seen ten or more times. The chain couples TRBV12-3 or TRBV12-4 to TRBJ2-5; D remains unclear. Trimming shortened V by 5 bases and J by 2 bases, and 9 bases separated the two germline ends. The CDR3 sequence is 13 residues long. The CDR3 DNA reads TGTGCCAGCAGTCCTAGTGGGCAAGAGACCCAGTACTTC. Amino acids: CASSPSGQETQYF.

The chain employs TRBV2 and TRBJ2-1, with 9 bases fitting TRBD2. Germline trimming cut 6 bases from V and 6 bases from J; bases unmatched to any gene: 12. This CDR3 region has 16 residues. CDR1 and CDR2 (germline): SNHLY, FYNNEI. The CDR3 DNA sequence: TGTGCCAGCAGGGCCGTTAGCGGGGGTTTACGCAATGAGCAGTTCTTC. It translates to CASRAVSGGLRNEQFF.

V gene TRBV27 combines with J gene TRBJ2-1; 7 nucleotides agree with TRBD2. This CDR3 is 13 amino acids long. CDR1 and CDR2 from the germline V gene are MNHEY and SMNVEV (reference sequence). V was clipped by 3 bases and J by 10 bases; unmatched bases: 6. In nucleotides, the CDR3 is TGTGCCAGCAGTTTCCTTAGCGGGTGGGAGCAGTTCTTC. It translates to CASSFLSGWEQFF.

The gene calls are TRBV20-1 and TRBJ2-2, with D tentatively TRBD1 or TRBD2 (6 bases each). The CDR3 spans 14 residues. Per the germline V gene, CDR1 is DFQATT and CDR2 is SNEGSKA (reference sequence). V gave up 7 bases and J gave up 2 bases, with 14 bases separating them. CDR3 DNA: TGCAGTGGACAGGCAGGGACTAACACCGGGGAGCTGTTTTTT. It codes for CSGQAGTNTGELFF.